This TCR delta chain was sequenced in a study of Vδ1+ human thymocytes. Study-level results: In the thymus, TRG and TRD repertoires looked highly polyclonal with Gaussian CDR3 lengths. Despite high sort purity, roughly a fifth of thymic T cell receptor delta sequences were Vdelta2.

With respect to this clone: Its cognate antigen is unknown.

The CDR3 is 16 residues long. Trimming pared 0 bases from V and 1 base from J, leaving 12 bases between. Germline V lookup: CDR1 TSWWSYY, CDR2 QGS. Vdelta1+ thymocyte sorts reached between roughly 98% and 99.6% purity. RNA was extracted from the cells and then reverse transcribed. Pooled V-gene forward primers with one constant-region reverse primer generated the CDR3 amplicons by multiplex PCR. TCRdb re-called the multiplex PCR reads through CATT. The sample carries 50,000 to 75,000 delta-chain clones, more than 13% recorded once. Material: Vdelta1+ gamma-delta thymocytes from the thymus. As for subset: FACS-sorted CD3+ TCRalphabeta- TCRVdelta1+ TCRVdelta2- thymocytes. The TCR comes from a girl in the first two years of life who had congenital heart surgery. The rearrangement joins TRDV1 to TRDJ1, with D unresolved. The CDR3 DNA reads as TGTGCTCTTGGGGAACTCAGATATAGATTCACCGATAAACTCATCTTT. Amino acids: CALGELRYRFTDKLIF.